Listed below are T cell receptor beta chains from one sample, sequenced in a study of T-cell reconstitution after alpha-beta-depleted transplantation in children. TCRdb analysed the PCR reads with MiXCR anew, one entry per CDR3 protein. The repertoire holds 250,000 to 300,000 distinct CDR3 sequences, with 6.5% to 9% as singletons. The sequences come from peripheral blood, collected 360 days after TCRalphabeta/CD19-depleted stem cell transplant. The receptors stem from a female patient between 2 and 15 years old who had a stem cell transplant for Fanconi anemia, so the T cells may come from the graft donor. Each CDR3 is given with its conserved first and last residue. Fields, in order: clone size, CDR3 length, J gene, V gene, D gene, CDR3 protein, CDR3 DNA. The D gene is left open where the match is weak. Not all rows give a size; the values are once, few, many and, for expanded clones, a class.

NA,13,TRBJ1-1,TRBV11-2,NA,CASSQTSGTEAFF,TGTGCCAGCAGCCAGACAAGTGGCACTGAAGCTTTCTTT
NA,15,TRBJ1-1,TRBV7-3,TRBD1,CASSWTGGSITEAFF,TGTGCCAGCAGCTGGACAGGGGGTAGTATCACTGAAGCTTTCTTT
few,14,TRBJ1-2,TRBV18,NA,CASTYWGPEETYTF,TGTGCCAGTACATACTGGGGTCCCGAGGAGACCTACACCTTC
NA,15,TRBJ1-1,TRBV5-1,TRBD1,CASRGQGVLNTEAFF,TGCGCCAGCAGGGGACAGGGGGTTTTGAACACTGAAGCTTTCTTT
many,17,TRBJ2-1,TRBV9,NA,CASSVGGGLSSYNEQFF,TGTGCCAGCAGCGTAGGGGGAGGATTGAGCTCCTACAATGAGCAGTTCTTC
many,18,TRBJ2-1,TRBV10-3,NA,CAISESFLGRGAYNEQFF,TGTGCCATCAGTGAGTCGTTCTTAGGCAGAGGGGCATACAATGAGCAGTTCTTC
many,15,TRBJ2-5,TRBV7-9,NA,CASSSFSRGQETQYF,TGTGCCAGCAGCTCCTTTTCGAGGGGTCAAGAGACCCAGTACTTC
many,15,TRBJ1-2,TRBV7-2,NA,CASSLRAGGPYGYTF,TGTGCCAGCAGCTTACGGGCTGGGGGCCCCTATGGCTACACCTTC
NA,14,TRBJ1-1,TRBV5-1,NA,CASSSMARNTEAFF,TGCGCCAGCAGCTCCATGGCCCGGAACACTGAAGCTTTCTTT
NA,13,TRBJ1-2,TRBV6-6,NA,CASSYRGSGGYTF,TGTGCCAGCAGTTACAGAGGTTCTGGTGGCTACACCTTC
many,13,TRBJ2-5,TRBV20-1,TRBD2,CSAFSGRKETQYF,TGCAGTGCGTTTAGCGGGAGAAAAGAGACCCAGTACTTC
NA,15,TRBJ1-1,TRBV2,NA,CASSEMGARDTEAFF,TGTGCCAGCAGTGAGATGGGGGCGCGGGACACTGAAGCTTTCTTT
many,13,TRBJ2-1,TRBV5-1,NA,CASSSDTYNEQFF,TGCGCCAGCAGCTCTGACACCTACAATGAGCAGTTCTTC
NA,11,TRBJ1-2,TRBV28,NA,CASSSGPPFTF,TGTGCCAGCAGTTCCGGGCCCCCTTTCACCTTC
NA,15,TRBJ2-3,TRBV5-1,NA,CASSLGARRADTQYF,TGCGCCAGCAGCTTGGGGGCCCGGCGCGCAGATACGCAGTATTTT
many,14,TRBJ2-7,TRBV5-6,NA,CASSLFDGYYEQYF,TGTGCCAGCAGCTTATTCGACGGGTACTACGAGCAGTACTTC
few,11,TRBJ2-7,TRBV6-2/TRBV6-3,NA,CASSYQIEQYF,TGTGCCAGCAGTTATCAGATCGAGCAGTACTTC
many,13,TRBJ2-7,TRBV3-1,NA,CASSAGISYEQYF,TGTGCCAGCAGCGCAGGGATTTCCTACGAGCAGTACTTC
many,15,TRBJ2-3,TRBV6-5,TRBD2,CASSSQRGVGDTQYF,TGTGCCAGCAGTTCCCAGCGGGGGGTGGGCGATACGCAGTATTTT
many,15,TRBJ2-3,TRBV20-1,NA,CSATYRRPSTDTQYF,TGCAGTGCTACCTACAGGAGACCTAGCACAGATACGCAGTATTTT
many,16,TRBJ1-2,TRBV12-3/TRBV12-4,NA,CASSAPGGFRNYGYTF,TGTGCCAGCAGCGCCCCTGGGGGGTTTCGTAACTATGGCTACACCTTC
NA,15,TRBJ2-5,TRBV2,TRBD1,CASSVPTGGPETQYF,TGTGCCAGCAGTGTACCGACAGGGGGTCCAGAGACCCAGTACTTC
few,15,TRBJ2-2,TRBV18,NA,CASSPPKGFTGELFF,TGTGCCAGCTCACCACCAAAGGGCTTCACCGGGGAGCTGTTTTTT
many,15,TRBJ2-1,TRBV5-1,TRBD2,CASSPTGGSYNEQFF,TGCGCCAGCAGCCCTACGGGGGGCTCCTACAATGAGCAGTTCTTC
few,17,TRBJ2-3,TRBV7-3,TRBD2,CASSGRLAGAGTDTQYF,TGTGCCAGCAGCGGCAGACTAGCGGGAGCCGGCACAGATACGCAGTATTTT
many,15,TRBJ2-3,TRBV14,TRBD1,CASSPGTVDTDTQYF,TGTGCCAGCAGCCCCGGGACAGTCGACACAGATACGCAGTATTTT
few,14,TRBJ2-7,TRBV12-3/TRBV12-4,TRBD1,CASSYRDRPYEQYF,TGTGCCAGCAGCTACCGGGACAGGCCCTACGAGCAGTACTTC
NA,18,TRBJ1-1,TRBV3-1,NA,CASSQHSGSVLMNTEAFF,TGTGCCAGCAGCCAACATAGTGGGTCAGTCCTCATGAACACTGAAGCTTTCTTT
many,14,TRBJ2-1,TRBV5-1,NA,CASSLVEGGNEQFF,TGCGCCAGCAGCTTGGTCGAGGGTGGGAATGAGCAGTTCTTC
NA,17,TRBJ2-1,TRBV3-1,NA,CATSQGVFGTGHNEQFF,TGTGCCACCAGCCAAGGGGTTTTCGGGACTGGACACAATGAGCAGTTCTTC
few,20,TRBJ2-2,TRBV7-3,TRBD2,CASSLPGLAGGPSNTGELFF,TGTGCCAGCAGCTTGCCGGGACTAGCGGGGGGGCCTTCGAACACCGGGGAGCTGTTTTTT
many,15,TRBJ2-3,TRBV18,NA,CASSPQVGAVDTQYF,TGTGCCAGCTCACCACAGGTGGGGGCTGTAGATACGCAGTATTTT
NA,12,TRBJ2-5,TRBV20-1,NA,CSAPTGEETQYF,TGCAGTGCTCCGACAGGAGAAGAGACCCAGTACTTC
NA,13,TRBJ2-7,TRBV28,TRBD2,CASNGGAPYEQYF,TGTGCCAGTAACGGGGGGGCTCCCTACGAGCAGTACTTC
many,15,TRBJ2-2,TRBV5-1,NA,CASSLLGEGTGELFF,TGCGCCAGCAGCTTGCTAGGGGAAGGCACCGGGGAGCTGTTTTTT
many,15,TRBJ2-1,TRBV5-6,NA,CASLGRTSSYNEQFF,TGTGCCAGCTTGGGGCGGACAAGCTCCTACAATGAGCAGTTCTTC
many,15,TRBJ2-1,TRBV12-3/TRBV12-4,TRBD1,CASSPQGVVYNEQFF,TGTGCCAGCAGTCCCCAGGGGGTGGTGTATAATGAGCAGTTCTTC
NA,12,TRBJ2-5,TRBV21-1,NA,CASSKAGETQYF,TGTGCCAGCAGCAAAGCAGGGGAGACCCAGTACTTC
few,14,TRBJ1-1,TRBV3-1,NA,CASSSGGENTEAFF,TGTGCCAGCAGCTCCGGCGGGGAGAACACTGAAGCTTTCTTT
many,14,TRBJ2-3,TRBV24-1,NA,CATSASGSTDTQYF,TGTGCCACCAGTGCATCGGGTAGCACAGATACGCAGTATTTT
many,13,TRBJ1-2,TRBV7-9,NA,CASSLNQGNGYTF,TGTGCCAGCAGCTTAAACCAGGGGAACGGCTACACCTTC
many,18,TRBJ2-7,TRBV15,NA,CATSRDRFHGPPYYEQYF,TGTGCCACCAGCAGAGATCGTTTTCATGGTCCCCCTTACTACGAGCAGTACTTC
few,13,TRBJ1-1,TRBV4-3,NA,CASSQEASSKAFF,TGCGCCAGCAGCCAAGAGGCCAGCTCAAAAGCTTTCTTT
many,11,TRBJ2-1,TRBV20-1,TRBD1,CSASNTGTVFF,TGCAGTGCTAGTAACACCGGGACAGTTTTCTTC
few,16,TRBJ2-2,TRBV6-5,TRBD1,CASSPIRDRSTGELFF,TGTGCCAGCAGTCCGATCCGGGACAGAAGCACCGGGGAGCTGTTTTTT
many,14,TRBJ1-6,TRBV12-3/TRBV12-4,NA,CASSPTSYNSPLHF,TGTGCCAGCAGCCCCACCTCCTATAATTCACCCCTCCACTTT
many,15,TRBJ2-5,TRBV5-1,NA,CASSSGTLSQETQYF,TGCGCCAGCAGCTCCGGGACCTTGTCACAAGAGACCCAGTACTTC
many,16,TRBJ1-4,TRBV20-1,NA,CSARDPRNRANEKLFF,TGCAGTGCTAGAGATCCTCGAAACAGGGCCAATGAAAAACTGTTTTTT
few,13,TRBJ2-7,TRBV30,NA,CAWSVAGAYEQYF,TGTGCCTGGAGTGTTGCAGGGGCCTACGAGCAGTACTTC
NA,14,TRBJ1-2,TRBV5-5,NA,CASSRPRDYYGYTF,TGTGCCAGCAGCCGCCCTCGGGACTACTATGGCTACACCTTC
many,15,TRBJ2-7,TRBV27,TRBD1,CASRSTGVGYYEQYF,TGTGCCAGCAGGTCGACAGGGGTAGGATACTACGAGCAGTACTTC
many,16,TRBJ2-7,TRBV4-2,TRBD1,CASSQSKTGSPYEQYF,TGTGCCAGCAGCCAATCCAAGACAGGGAGCCCCTACGAGCAGTACTTC
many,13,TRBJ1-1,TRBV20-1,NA,CSARFSMNTEAFF,TGCAGTGCTAGATTCTCCATGAACACTGAAGCTTTCTTT